The present T cell receptor beta chain was sequenced within a study of control samples from healthy donors and cancer patients. Repertoires were generated with immunoSEQ multiplex PCR, while TCRdb's copy carries only in-frame clones and drops some. Here the sample spans 100,000 to 150,000 clones, approximately 92% being singletons. Germline V gene data show CDR1 as LNHNV and CDR2 as YYDKDF (reference sequence). This CDR3 is 16 amino acids long. The V and J ends lost 1 base and 7 bases, in that order; junction bases with no gene match: 7. The clonotype comes from a man older than 75 with head and neck cancer. The V gene is TRBV15, the J gene TRBJ1-6, with 7 bases matching TRBD1. What was sequenced was PBMCs. Here the CDR3 DNA reads TGTGCCACCAGCAGAGGAGGGGGCGGCTCCAATTCACCCCTCCACTTT. This translates into CATSRGGGGSNSPLHF. Drawing the rest from reference TRBV15 and TRBJ1-6, the complete variable domain is DAMVIQNPRYQVTQFGKPVTLSCSQTLNHNVMYWYQQKSSQAPKLLFHYYDKDFNNEADTPDNFQSRRPNTSFCFLDIRSPGLGDTAMYLCATSRGGGGSNSPLHFGNGTRLTVT.